The TCR beta chain described here comes from a study of human T cells and chemical hapten exposure. Original methodology: Samples contained a median of 95,638 TCRs, with a range of about 23,224 to 700,000. TCRdb redid the calling of the RACE reads with MiXCR, one entry per CDR3 protein. Clone size and V and J calls follow TCRdb, not the original study. The sample yields about 97,000 distinct CDR3 sequences, 25% to 30% seen once. The CDR3 totals 16 residues. V was pared by 3 bases and J by 2 bases, with 8 bases of the junction left unmatched. CDR1 is DFQATT, CDR2 SNEGSKA, per germline (reference sequence). Noted time point: patch test 3, about 24 weeks after DPC sensitization. Treatment defined: therapeutic diphenylcyclopropenone sensitization with weekly scalp DPC. People who gave samples had alopecia, were 18 to 70 years old, and were suitable for DPC. This clonotype showed up many times.

This sample comprised whole blood, obtained in connection with sensitization to the hapten diphenylcyclopropenone (DPC). The receptor's source is a man between 35 and 55 years old with alopecia areata. Some clones in this sample may be carry-over from other donors' samples. The rearrangement links TRBV20-1 to TRBJ2-3; 10 bases fit TRBD2. The DNA of the CDR3 is TGCAGTGCTAGCCTCCCTAGCGGGAGCTACACAGATACGCAGTATTTT. It specifies CSASLPSGSYTDTQYF.